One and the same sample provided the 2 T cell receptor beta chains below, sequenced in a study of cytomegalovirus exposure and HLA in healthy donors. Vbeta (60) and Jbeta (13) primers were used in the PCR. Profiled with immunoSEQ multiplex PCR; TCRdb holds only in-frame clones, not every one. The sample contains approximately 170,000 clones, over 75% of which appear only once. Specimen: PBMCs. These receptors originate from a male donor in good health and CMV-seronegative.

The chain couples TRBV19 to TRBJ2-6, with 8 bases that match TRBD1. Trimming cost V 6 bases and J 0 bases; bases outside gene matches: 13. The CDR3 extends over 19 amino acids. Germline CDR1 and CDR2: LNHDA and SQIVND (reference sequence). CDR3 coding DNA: TGTGCCAGTAGCCGTCCAAGGACAGGGTCTGACTCTGGGGCCAACGTCCTGACTTTC. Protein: CASSRPRTGSDSGANVLTF.

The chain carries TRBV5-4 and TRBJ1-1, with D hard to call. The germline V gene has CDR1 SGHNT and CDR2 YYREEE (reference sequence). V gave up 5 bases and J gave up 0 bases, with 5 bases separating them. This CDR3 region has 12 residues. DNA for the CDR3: TGTGCCAGCAGTTACATGAACACTGAAGCTTTCTTT. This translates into CASSYMNTEAFF.